A selection of T cell receptor beta chains follows, all from one sample in a study of blood T cell repertoires in COVID-19. Data came from immunoSEQ multiplex PCR; TCRdb stores just in-frame clones and leaves some out. The sample holds about 130,000 clones, around 79% seen once. Sequencing was done on a sample of peripheral blood. Source of these receptors: a woman between 70 and 85 years old with COVID-19, enrolled during active disease. CDR3s include the opening cysteine and the closing phenylalanine or tryptophan. The D gene is left open where the match is weak. Only some rows state a clone size, as once, few, many or a class for expanded clones.

D gene	V gene	J gene	clone size	CDR3 protein	CDR3 DNA
-	TRBV11-3	TRBJ2-2	-	CASSLARGRGELFF	TGTGCCAGCAGCTTAGCCCGGGGGAGAGGGGAGCTGTTTTTT
-	TRBV28	TRBJ2-3	once	CASSWRERTDTQYF	TGTGCCAGCAGCTGGAGGGAGCGCACAGATACGCAGTATTTT
TRBD1	TRBV6-4	TRBJ1-2	-	CATNPGGENYGYTF	TGTGCCACCAATCCAGGGGGCGAGAACTATGGCTACACCTTC
-	TRBV6-5	TRBJ1-1	-	CASSYSGGVNTEAFF	TGTGCCAGCAGTTACTCAGGGGGGGTGAACACTGAAGCTTTCTTT
TRBD1	TRBV7-9	TRBJ2-7	-	CASSYTGGAYEQYF	TGTGCCAGCAGCTATACAGGGGGCGCCTACGAGCAGTACTTC
TRBD1	TRBV2	TRBJ2-2	-	CASSPPDRGGELFF	TGTGCCAGCAGCCCCCCGGACAGGGGCGGGGAGCTGTTTTTT
-	TRBV5-1	TRBJ2-2	-	CASSSAGTGELFF	TGCGCCAGCAGCTCGGCAGGGACCGGGGAGCTGTTTTTT
TRBD1	TRBV7-2	TRBJ1-5	-	CASSLTGVGFGNQPQHF	TGTGCCAGCAGCCTTACAGGGGTCGGGTTCGGCAATCAGCCCCAGCATTTT
-	TRBV4-1	TRBJ1-4	few	CASSQDEAVIPSTNEKLFF	TGCGCCAGCAGCCAAGACGAAGCGGTGATCCCATCCACTAATGAAAAACTGTTTTTT
TRBD1	TRBV6-2/TRBV6-3	TRBJ2-5	-	CASSYSPGTVQETQYF	TGTGCCAGCAGTTACTCGCCAGGGACAGTACAAGAGACCCAGTACTTC
-	TRBV10-3	TRBJ2-7	few	CAISGVQRDEQYF	TGTGCCATCAGTGGAGTGCAGCGGGACGAGCAGTACTTC
TRBD2	TRBV5-1	TRBJ2-3	-	CASRIAGALTDTQYF	TGCGCCAGCAGAATAGCGGGGGCCCTCACAGATACGCAGTATTTT
TRBD1	TRBV5-6	TRBJ1-5	-	CASSRGQASNQPQHF	TGTGCCAGCAGCCGCGGACAGGCCAGCAATCAGCCCCAGCATTTT
-	TRBV12-3/TRBV12-4	TRBJ1-1	-	CASSLHSRTEAFF	TGTGCCAGCAGTTTACACAGCAGGACTGAAGCTTTCTTT
TRBD1	TRBV9	TRBJ1-2	-	CASSVDAGGYGYTF	TGTGCCAGCAGCGTAGATGCAGGGGGCTATGGCTACACCTTC
-	TRBV5-1	TRBJ1-2	few	CASKPGDGFYGYTF	TGCGCCAGCAAACCGGGGGACGGATTCTATGGCTACACCTTC
-	TRBV27	TRBJ2-7	-	CASSLRRDYEQYF	TGTGCCAGCAGTCTTAGACGGGACTACGAGCAGTACTTC
-	TRBV5-4	TRBJ2-7	-	CASSSRQPSYEQYF	TGTGCCAGCAGCTCGAGACAGCCCTCCTACGAGCAGTACTTC
TRBD1	TRBV6-5	TRBJ1-6	-	CASSPTRQGNSPLHF	TGTGCCAGCAGCCCGACCCGACAGGGGAACTCACCCCTCCACTTT
-	TRBV5-1	TRBJ2-5	few	CASTSSSLGGQETQYF	TGCGCCAGCACTTCTTCCTCACTAGGGGGACAAGAGACCCAGTACTTC
-	TRBV9	TRBJ1-4	-	CASRRGGGRDEKLFF	TGTGCCAGCAGGAGGGGTGGGGGGAGAGATGAAAAACTGTTTTTT
-	TRBV19	TRBJ1-5	-	CASSIARGGKAQPQHF	TGTGCCAGTAGTATAGCAAGGGGGGGGAAGGCTCAGCCCCAGCATTTT
TRBD1	TRBV23-1	TRBJ1-4	few	CASSSPLGGEANEKLFF	TGCGCCAGCAGTTCACCGTTAGGGGGCGAGGCGAATGAAAAACTGTTTTTT
-	TRBV19	TRBJ1-2	-	CASSTRGGYTF	TGTGCCAGTAGTACCAGGGGTGGCTACACCTTC
-	TRBV12-3/TRBV12-4	TRBJ1-2	few	CASSLFSHYGYTF	TGTGCCAGCAGTTTGTTCTCTCACTATGGCTACACCTTC
TRBD2	TRBV6-2/TRBV6-3	TRBJ2-7	-	CASSPYFGLAGDPTYEQYF	TGTGCCAGCAGCCCCTATTTTGGGCTAGCGGGGGACCCGACCTACGAGCAGTACTTC
-	TRBV7-2	TRBJ2-3	-	CASSPRGIADTQYF	TGTGCCAGCAGCCCTAGGGGTATCGCAGATACGCAGTATTTT
-	TRBV25-1	TRBJ2-1	-	CASSDDRGWKQFF	TGTGCCAGCAGTGATGATAGGGGATGGAAGCAGTTCTTC
TRBD1	TRBV5-1	TRBJ1-5	-	CASSLDGTDDQPQHF	TGCGCCAGCAGCTTGGATGGGACAGATGATCAGCCCCAGCATTTT
TRBD1	TRBV19	TRBJ1-2	-	CASTPDRGRGGYTF	TGTGCCAGTACCCCGGACAGGGGGCGGGGTGGCTACACCTTC
-	TRBV6-6	TRBJ2-7	-	CASSVTGDRSYEQYF	TGTGCCAGCAGTGTGACGGGGGACAGATCCTACGAGCAGTACTTC
-	TRBV6-5	TRBJ1-3	-	CASRAYSGNTIYF	TGTGCCAGCAGGGCATACTCTGGAAACACCATATATTTT